Listed below are T cell receptor beta chains from one sample, sequenced in a study of early T cells in non-severe SARS-CoV-2 infection. TCRdb re-analysed the 5' RACE reads in MiXCR, keeping a single row per CDR3 protein. In the table there are 95,000 to 100,000 distinct CDR3 sequences, roughly an eighth of which are singletons. Specimen: whole blood. The receptor source for this set is an adult who was a healthcare worker with PCR-confirmed SARS-CoV-2 infection or an uninfected control (not recorded which). Each CDR3 is given with its conserved first and last residue. The D gene is left open where the match is weak. Size is stated for part of the rows, as once, few or many counts, or as a class when the clone is expanded.

length	size	V	D	J	DNA	CDR3
14	-	TRBV18	-	TRBJ2-7	TGTGCCAGCTCACCGGGGGGGGGCCCATACGAGCAGTACTTC	CASSPGGGPYEQYF
12	many	TRBV20-1	-	TRBJ1-5	TGCAGTGCTGCCCCCCCCTTAGGTCCCCAGCATTTT	CSAAPPLGPQHF
12	many	TRBV27	-	TRBJ1-2	TGTGCCAGCAGTTTTACAGGGAAAGTGTACACCTTC	CASSFTGKVYTF
16	-	TRBV4-1	-	TRBJ1-1	TGCGCCAGCAGCCAATCTACCTTTTCAGGGGTGACTGAAGCTTTCTTT	CASSQSTFSGVTEAFF
15	-	TRBV5-4	-	TRBJ2-3	TGTGCCAGCAGCTTCGGAACTGTCCGCACAGATACGCAGTATTTT	CASSFGTVRTDTQYF
14	few	TRBV29-1	-	TRBJ1-1	TGCAGCGGTACTCCATCCCTCGTGGGCACTGAAGCTTTCTTT	CSGTPSLVGTEAFF
14	many	TRBV11-2	-	TRBJ2-1	TGTGCCAGCAGCTCGATCCGAGGTCGCAATGAGCAGTTCTTC	CASSSIRGRNEQFF
16	-	TRBV9	TRBD2	TRBJ2-5	TGTGCCAGCAGCTCCGGACTAGCGGGGGGGCAAGAGACCCAGTACTTC	CASSSGLAGGQETQYF
14	many	TRBV6-6	-	TRBJ2-2	TGTGCCAGCAGTTTGGCGTGGGGGCCCGGGGAGCTGTTTTTT	CASSLAWGPGELFF
11	-	TRBV12-3/TRBV12-4	-	TRBJ1-4	TGTGCCAGCAGTTTAGATGAAAAACTGTTTTTT	CASSLDEKLFF
16	-	TRBV6-6	-	TRBJ2-3	TGTGCCAGCAGTTACCAGGGCAGGGGAAAGACAGATACGCAGTATTTT	CASSYQGRGKTDTQYF
12	many	TRBV6-1	-	TRBJ1-2	TGTGCCAGCAGTAAAGGGGTGGATGGCTACACCTTC	CASSKGVDGYTF
15	many	TRBV6-5	TRBD1	TRBJ2-5	TGTGCCAGCAGTCACCCCGGACAGGGCCCGGGGGCCCAGTACTTC	CASSHPGQGPGAQYF
13	few	TRBV6-5	-	TRBJ2-7	TGTGCCAGCAGAGTGCCAGTAGGTAACGAGCAGTACTTC	CASRVPVGNEQYF
14	few	TRBV6-6	-	TRBJ2-3	TGTGCCAGCAGTTACCTCAGCAGCACAGATACGCAGTATTTT	CASSYLSSTDTQYF
15	-	TRBV18	-	TRBJ2-1	TGTGCCAGCTCACCCGTCTTGTCCTCCTACAATGAGCAGTTCTTC	CASSPVLSSYNEQFF
12	many	TRBV28	-	TRBJ2-7	TGTGCCAGCAGAAAGTTCCCGGGGGAGCAGTACTTC	CASRKFPGEQYF
18	-	TRBV7-2	-	TRBJ1-6	TGTGCCAGCAGCTTGGCCAGGGGTATTGGTGGCCCCCCTTCACCCCTCCACTTT	CASSLARGIGGPPSPLHF
15	few	TRBV7-2	-	TRBJ1-2	TGTGCCAGCAGCTTAGGTTTGTCACCAACCTATGGCTACACCTTC	CASSLGLSPTYGYTF
16	-	TRBV9	TRBD2	TRBJ2-5	TGTGCCAGCAGCGAGAGCGGGGGGGCCTCTACGGAGACCCAGTACTTC	CASSESGGASTETQYF
14	-	TRBV6-6	TRBD1	TRBJ2-3	TGTGCCAGCAGAACAGGGGGCAGTGGAGATACGCAGTATTTT	CASRTGGSGDTQYF
14	-	TRBV9	-	TRBJ2-5	TGTGCCAGCAGCCCCGGGGCGGCGGAAGAGACCCAGTACTTC	CASSPGAAEETQYF
14	few	TRBV6-1	-	TRBJ1-1	TGTGCCACCCACAAGCGGGGCACGGACACTGAAGCTTTCTTT	CATHKRGTDTEAFF
14	few	TRBV12-3/TRBV12-4	-	TRBJ2-1	TGTGCCAGCAGTTTATTCGAGGGCGGCAATGAGCAGTTCTTC	CASSLFEGGNEQFF
12	-	TRBV7-9	-	TRBJ1-2	TGTGCCAGCAGCTTAGATCTCTATGGCTACACCTTC	CASSLDLYGYTF
12	few	TRBV29-1	-	TRBJ1-1	TGCAGCGCCGCGCCAGTGTACACTGAAGCTTTCTTT	CSAAPVYTEAFF
11	-	TRBV20-1	-	TRBJ2-1	TGCAGTGCCCCGCGCGGCCTTTCAGAGTTCTTC	CSAPRGLSEFF
14	-	TRBV7-7	TRBD1	TRBJ2-2	TGTGCCAGCAGCCAGGACAGGGTATACGGGGAGCTGTTTTTT	CASSQDRVYGELFF
16	-	TRBV5-1	TRBD1	TRBJ2-7	TGCGCCAGCAGCTTGGGAGGGACAGCCGGCTTAGTCGAGCAGTACTTC	CASSLGGTAGLVEQYF
16	-	TRBV7-9	TRBD1	TRBJ2-7	TGTGCCAGCAGCTTAGGATCAGGGGGCTATCGCTACGAGCAGTACTTC	CASSLGSGGYRYEQYF
12	-	TRBV20-1	-	TRBJ2-3	TGCAGTGCTAGACTCCGGACAGATACGCAGTATTTT	CSARLRTDTQYF
16	few	TRBV19	-	TRBJ2-5	TGTGCCAGTAGTATGGGGTCGACCCACGGCCAAGAGACCCAGTACTTC	CASSMGSTHGQETQYF
15	many	TRBV11-2	-	TRBJ2-7	TGTGCCAGCAGCTCCTGGCAGGGGTCCACCTACGAGCAGTACTTC	CASSSWQGSTYEQYF
15	few	TRBV7-2	-	TRBJ2-3	TGTGCCAGCAGCTTAAGGGCGGGGAGCACAGATACGCAGTATTTT	CASSLRAGSTDTQYF
16	many	TRBV6-4	-	TRBJ2-3	TGTGCCAGCAGTGAAGAGGTCTTCCCTGGCACAGATACGCAGTATTTT	CASSEEVFPGTDTQYF
15	-	TRBV11-2	-	TRBJ2-1	TGTGCCAGCAGCTTAGGCGGTAGCGCCTACAATGAGCAGTTCTTC	CASSLGGSAYNEQFF
15	many	TRBV12-3/TRBV12-4	TRBD1	TRBJ2-1	TGTGCCAGCAGGCCCGGGACAGGGGGCCGGAATGAGCAGTTCTTC	CASRPGTGGRNEQFF
15	-	TRBV5-1	-	TRBJ1-2	TGCGCCAGCAGCTTGAGCGGAATAGGGGGCTATGGCTACACCTTC	CASSLSGIGGYGYTF
16	many	TRBV7-8	TRBD2	TRBJ2-7	TGTGCCAGCAGCGCGGCCCTAGCGGGGGAATCCTACGAGCAGTACTTC	CASSAALAGESYEQYF
15	-	TRBV20-1	-	TRBJ1-3	TGCAGTGCTAGAGAAGGGTCGATACCTGGAAACACCATATATTTT	CSAREGSIPGNTIYF
13	many	TRBV29-1	-	TRBJ2-2	TGCAGCGTGTGTATGCGGGAAGCCGGGGAGCTGTTTTTT	CSVCMREAGELFF
15	few	TRBV7-6	TRBD1	TRBJ2-1	TGTGCCAGCAGCTTAGCACAGGGGGCGTGGAATGAGCAGTTCTTC	CASSLAQGAWNEQFF
13	-	TRBV24-1	-	TRBJ2-7	TGTGCCACCAGTGATTCAGGGTATAGCGAGCAGTACTTC	CATSDSGYSEQYF
17	many	TRBV4-1	-	TRBJ2-7	TGCGCCAGCAGCCAAGAGGGGCCGGGTGTACAAGGCTACGAGCAGTACTTC	CASSQEGPGVQGYEQYF
12	-	TRBV28	-	TRBJ1-2	TGTGCCAGCAGCCAGGACACCTATGGCTACACCTTC	CASSQDTYGYTF
17	many	TRBV7-6	-	TRBJ2-1	TGTGCCAGCAGCTTAGTTGGAGGGACGGTGCTTCACAATGAGCAGTTCTTC	CASSLVGGTVLHNEQFF
14	few	TRBV20-1	-	TRBJ1-5	TGCAGTGCTAGTCCGCAGGGAGGCAATCAGCCCCAGCATTTT	CSASPQGGNQPQHF
18	many	TRBV20-1	-	TRBJ2-5	TGCAGTGCTAGAGTATATTTAAGGGGGGGACCCACCCAAGAGACCCAGTACTTC	CSARVYLRGGPTQETQYF
13	-	TRBV3-1	-	TRBJ1-5	TGTGCCAGCAGCCAAGACCGCGGACAGCCCCAGCATTTT	CASSQDRGQPQHF
13	many	TRBV19	-	TRBJ2-7	TGTGCCAGTACAGCCGGCGAGGGCCTCGAGCAGTACTTC	CASTAGEGLEQYF
13	-	TRBV10-3	-	TRBJ1-4	TGTGCCATCAGTGAGACGGCCTCGGAAAAACTGTTTTTT	CAISETASEKLFF
13	-	TRBV12-3/TRBV12-4	-	TRBJ2-5	TGTGCCAGCACCCACAGGGAGGGGGAGACCCAGTACTTC	CASTHREGETQYF
14	-	TRBV20-1	-	TRBJ2-7	TGCAGTGCTACAAAGGGCCTAGGGCCCTACGAGCAGTACTTC	CSATKGLGPYEQYF
14	-	TRBV6-1	-	TRBJ2-7	TGTGCCACCAAGGGACCATCGAGGGGACACGAGCAGTACTTC	CATKGPSRGHEQYF